A selection of T cell receptor beta chains follows, all from one sample in a study of blood T cell repertoires in COVID-19. TCRdb keeps only in-frame clones here, not all; method: immunoSEQ multiplex PCR. The sample holds about 230,000 clones, approximately 80% seen once. Material for sequencing was peripheral blood. These receptors all come from a woman between 50 and 59 years old with acute or convalescent COVID-19. Each CDR3 is given with its conserved first and last residue. Fields, in order: clone size, J gene, V gene, D gene, CDR3 DNA, CDR3 protein. A D gene is named only where the DNA matches it firmly. Clone size is not always given. Where it is, it says once, few, many or a class for expanded clones.

NA	TRBJ2-5	TRBV5-1	NA	TGCGCCAGCAGCTTGCAGGGAAGGGAGACCCAGTACTTC	CASSLQGRETQYF
NA	TRBJ2-2	TRBV6-2/TRBV6-3	TRBD1	TGTGCCAGCAGTTACTCGAGACAGGGGGCCGCACTCAACACCGGGGAGCTGTTTTTT	CASSYSRQGAALNTGELFF
NA	TRBJ2-5	TRBV9	TRBD2	TGTGCCAGCAGCGTAGAGAGCGGGGGGCGACAAGAGACCCAGTACTTC	CASSVESGGRQETQYF
NA	TRBJ1-2	TRBV3-1/TRBV3-2	NA	TGTGCCAGCAGCCAAGATCTCGGCAGGGAAAATGGCTACACCTTC	CASSQDLGRENGYTF
NA	TRBJ2-7	TRBV27	TRBD1	TGTGCCAGCAGTGCCTACAGGGGCTCCTACGAGCAGTACTTC	CASSAYRGSYEQYF
once	TRBJ2-7	TRBV5-6	TRBD1	TGTGCCAGCAGCTTCGGGACAGGGATCTCCTACGAGCAGTACTTC	CASSFGTGISYEQYF
NA	TRBJ2-5	TRBV24-1	TRBD1	TGTGCCACCAGTGACCGGACAGGGAGCGAGACCCAGTACTTC	CATSDRTGSETQYF
NA	TRBJ1-2	TRBV28	NA	TGTGCCAGCAGTTTATTGGGGGGCTATGGCTACACCTTC	CASSLLGGYGYTF
NA	TRBJ2-7	TRBV2	TRBD2	TGTGCCAGCAGTGACCCCGGGACTAGCGCTTCCTACGAGCAGTACTTC	CASSDPGTSASYEQYF
NA	TRBJ1-2	TRBV19	TRBD1	TGTGCCAGTAGGGCCGGGACAGGGGGCAGCTATGGCTACACCTTC	CASRAGTGGSYGYTF
NA	TRBJ2-5	TRBV5-4	TRBD2	TGTGCCAGCAGCAAGGGACTAGCGGGGACCCAAGAGACCCAGTACTTC	CASSKGLAGTQETQYF
NA	TRBJ2-2	TRBV6-1	NA	TGTGCCAGCAGTGAACCCTCCCTAATATTGGCCGGGGAGCTGTTTTTT	CASSEPSLILAGELFF
few	TRBJ2-1	TRBV15	TRBD2	TGTGCCACCAGCCCTACTAGCGGCTCCTACAATGAGCAGTTCTTC	CATSPTSGSYNEQFF
NA	TRBJ2-3	TRBV6-6	TRBD2	TGTGCCAGCAGTTACGACGGGAGGGTGGGAGGAGATACGCAGTATTTT	CASSYDGRVGGDTQYF
NA	TRBJ1-6	TRBV7-8	NA	TGTGCCAGCAGCCCAGGGGTTACCCTCCACTTT	CASSPGVTLHF
NA	TRBJ2-1	TRBV29-1	TRBD2	TGCAGCGTTGAACCAGGACTAGGCAATGAGCAGTTCTTC	CSVEPGLGNEQFF
NA	TRBJ2-7	TRBV12-3/TRBV12-4	NA	TGTGCCAGCAGTTTAGGGACTACCTACGAGCAGTACTTC	CASSLGTTYEQYF
NA	TRBJ1-2	TRBV5-1	NA	TGCGCCAGCAGCTTGGCCTCTCAGGACAGCTATGGCTACACCTTC	CASSLASQDSYGYTF
NA	TRBJ2-7	TRBV30	NA	TGTGCCTCTGAGCGGTACCCCTCCTACGAGCAGTACTTC	CASERYPSYEQYF
NA	TRBJ2-7	TRBV19	TRBD1	TGTGCCAGTATTTACAGGGGTAGCTCCTACGAGCAGTACTTC	CASIYRGSSYEQYF
NA	TRBJ2-7	TRBV4-2	NA	TGTGCCAGCAGCCAAGATTTCTCGGTCCCCGAGCAGTACTTC	CASSQDFSVPEQYF
NA	TRBJ1-3	TRBV19	NA	TGTGCCAGTAGTATAAGGGGCTCTGGAAACACCATATATTTT	CASSIRGSGNTIYF
once	TRBJ2-7	TRBV4-3	NA	TGCGCCAGCAGCCGGGCGATGGCCTACGAGCAGTACTTC	CASSRAMAYEQYF
NA	TRBJ2-5	TRBV5-6	NA	TGTGCCAGCAGGGGGAGACGGGTACAAGAGACCCAGTACTTC	CASRGRRVQETQYF
NA	TRBJ2-2	TRBV11-1	TRBD2	TGTGCCAGCAGCTTAGCGCGGGCTACTAGCGGCACCGGGGAGCTGTTTTTT	CASSLARATSGTGELFF
NA	TRBJ2-3	TRBV5-4	TRBD2	TGTGCCAGCAGCTTGGGGGCTAGCGGGACAGATACGCAGTATTTT	CASSLGASGTDTQYF
NA	TRBJ2-1	TRBV4-1	TRBD2	TGCGCCAGCAGCCCTGGACTAGCAACCTACAATGAGCAGTTCTTC	CASSPGLATYNEQFF
few	TRBJ1-3	TRBV7-3	NA	TGTGCAGCAAGCCACTCTGGAAACACCATATATTTT	CAASHSGNTIYF
NA	TRBJ2-7	TRBV5-1	TRBD1	TGCGCCAGCAGCTTAGGACAGGGCCCCAACGAGCAGTACTTC	CASSLGQGPNEQYF
NA	TRBJ2-7	TRBV12-3/TRBV12-4	NA	TGTGCCAGCAGTTTAACAAGATTAAGCGAGCAGTACTTC	CASSLTRLSEQYF
NA	TRBJ2-7	TRBV28	TRBD2	TGTGCCTGCAGAGCGGGGGGGCGGTACGAGCAGTACTTC	CACRAGGRYEQYF
NA	TRBJ1-4	TRBV5-1	TRBD1	TGCGCCAGCAGCGGACAGGGGTTGTTTGAAAAACTGTTTTTT	CASSGQGLFEKLFF
NA	TRBJ1-6	TRBV19	NA	TGTGCCAGTACCCGCGGGGGAATGGGCTCCTATAATTCACCCCTCCACTTT	CASTRGGMGSYNSPLHF
NA	TRBJ2-3	TRBV2	NA	TGTGCCAGCAGTGAACAGGGCCCAGATACGCAGTATTTT	CASSEQGPDTQYF
NA	TRBJ1-1	TRBV28	NA	TGTGCCAGCAGTCCTTACTTGGACAGCGAAGCTTTCTTT	CASSPYLDSEAFF
NA	TRBJ1-5	TRBV7-2	NA	TGTGCCAGCAGCTTAATTGGGGCTTCTCAGCCCCAGCATTTT	CASSLIGASQPQHF
NA	TRBJ1-1	TRBV7-9	TRBD1	TGTGCCAGCAGCCACGGACAGGGGGACGTACTGAACACTGAAGCTTTCTTT	CASSHGQGDVLNTEAFF
NA	TRBJ2-1	TRBV9	TRBD2	TGTGCCAGCAGCCCCCGGACTAGCTCCTACAATGAGCAGTTCTTC	CASSPRTSSYNEQFF
NA	TRBJ2-2	TRBV2	TRBD1	TGTGCCAGCGACTGGGACAGGGGGAACACCGGGGAGCTGTTTTTT	CASDWDRGNTGELFF
NA	TRBJ1-5	TRBV19	NA	TGTGCCAGTAGTATTGCAGGGGTGTTGAGCAATCAGCCCCAGCATTTT	CASSIAGVLSNQPQHF
NA	TRBJ2-2	TRBV5-1	TRBD2	TGCGCCAGCAGCCTTTCGACTAGCGGGGGAGCTACCGGGGAGCTGTTTTTT	CASSLSTSGGATGELFF
NA	TRBJ2-1	TRBV7-9	TRBD1	TGTGCCAGCAGCACGAACCGGGACAGGGCCTACAATGAGCAGTTCTTC	CASSTNRDRAYNEQFF
NA	TRBJ1-1	TRBV27	NA	TGTGCCAGCTCTACAGGTGAATGGGGCACTGAAGCTTTCTTT	CASSTGEWGTEAFF
NA	TRBJ1-1	TRBV7-2	TRBD1	TGTGCCAGCAGCTCCGGACAGGCCACTGAAGCTTTCTTT	CASSSGQATEAFF
NA	TRBJ1-2	TRBV28	TRBD1	TGTGCCAGCAGGCTGGGACAGGGCCATGGCTACACCTTC	CASRLGQGHGYTF
once	TRBJ2-3	TRBV7-8	NA	TGTGCCAGCAGCTTAGCGTCGGGCACAGATACGCAGTATTTT	CASSLASGTDTQYF
NA	TRBJ2-3	TRBV9	TRBD2	TGTGCCAGCAGCTCACCCCCGGGACTAGCGGACACAGATACGCAGTATTTT	CASSSPPGLADTDTQYF
NA	TRBJ2-5	TRBV7-9	TRBD2	TGTGCCAGCAGCTTTATGATTAGCGGGAGAGGAGAGACCCAGTACTTC	CASSFMISGRGETQYF
once	TRBJ2-5	TRBV6-5	TRBD1	TGTGCCAGCAGCCAGGGACAGGCGACATCGGAGACCCAGTACTTC	CASSQGQATSETQYF
NA	TRBJ1-1	TRBV6-4	NA	TGTGCCAGCAGAACTCGTAGTTCCCCGCTGGGCTTCATCACTGAAGCTTTCTTT	CASRTRSSPLGFITEAFF
few	TRBJ2-7	TRBV24-1	TRBD2	TGTGCCACCAGTGACAGCGGGAGGGCTTCTGAGCAGTACTTC	CATSDSGRASEQYF
few	TRBJ1-2	TRBV7-9	NA	TGTGCCAGCAGCTTAGATGGGTTTACAGTTGGCTACACCTTC	CASSLDGFTVGYTF
NA	TRBJ2-7	TRBV7-2	NA	TGTGCCAGCAGCCACGGGGGACAGTCGTTTGATTACGTCTACGAGCAGTACTTC	CASSHGGQSFDYVYEQYF